The 8 T cell receptor beta chains in this list originate from one sample, sequenced in a study of siplizumab effects on memory and regulatory T cells. The antigens for these receptors are not known. Clones were sequenced by immunoSEQ multiplex PCR, and TCRdb holds only the in-frame ones, with some missing. The table includes about 10,000 clones, 35% to 55% detected once. Coculture of mixed lymphocyte reaction cells was performed at 37°C for less than 7 days. The sample comprised CFSE-low (dividing) CD4+ T cells sorted from an allogeneic mixed lymphocyte reaction. Every receptor here comes from a human donor in good health; the cells came from an allogeneic mixed lymphocyte reaction.

The chain couples TRBV6-1 to TRBJ1-2; D may be TRBD1 (6 bases). Germline-derived CDR1 and CDR2 are MNHNS and SASEGT. Trimming removed 5 bases from V and 14 bases from J, with 15 bases in between. The CDR3 contains 11 residues. In DNA, the CDR3 is TGTGCCAGCAGTCATACAGGGTATGAAACCTTC. Translating it yields CASSHTGYETF.

V and J are TRBV28 and TRBJ2-7; tentative D call: TRBD1 (5 bases). Germline loops: CDR1 MDHEN, CDR2 SYDVKM. The CDR3 extends over 13 amino acids. The V gene lost 6 bases and the J gene lost 1 base, with 10 bases spanning the gap. The CDR3 protein is CASRSRVSYEQYF. CDR3 bases: TGTGCCAGCAGGTCCAGGGTATCCTACGAGCAGTACTTC.

This clone has just a few counts. This chain joins TRBV2 and TRBJ2-5; 10 bases line up with TRBD2. The CDR3 is 17 amino acids. V was pared by 9 bases and J by 5 bases, with 18 bases of the junction left unmatched. Germline CDR1 reads SNHLY; CDR2 reads FYNNEI. The CDR3 loop is CASRAGGPRSFGETQYF. CDR3 DNA sequence: TGTGCCAGTAGAGCGGGAGGGCCAAGGTCGTTTGGGGAGACCCAGTACTTC.

This clone was seen a handful of times. The J gene is TRBJ1-5, the V gene TRBV2; tentatively, D is TRBD1 (5 bases). V was clipped by 8 bases and J by 4 bases, with 15 bases between them. This CDR3 is 14 amino acids long. CDR1 and CDR2 (germline): SNHLY, FYNNEI. The CDR3 DNA reads TGTGCCAGCGGACACTCTTCTCCGAATCAGCCCCAGCATTTT. Its protein is CASGHSSPNQPQHF. Supplemented by reference TRBV2 and TRBJ1-5, the full variable domain reads EPEVTQTPSHQVTQMGQEVILRCVPISNHLYFYWYRQILGQKVEFLVSFYNNEISEKSEIFDDQFSVERPDGSNFTLKIRSTKLEDSAMYFCASGHSSPNQPQHFGDGTRLSIL.

In this sample, this clone is medium-sized. The CDR3 sequence: CASSWRLATSYEQYF. The CDR3 DNA is TGTGCCAGCAGTTGGAGATTAGCGACCTCCTACGAGCAGTACTTC. The rearrangement uses TRBV27 and TRBJ2-7; weak D call: TRBD2 (5 bases). V dropped 4 bases and J dropped 0 bases, with 13 bases sitting between them. CDR1 is MNHEY and CDR2 is SMNVEV in the germline V gene (reference sequence). This CDR3 spans 15 amino acids.

V usage is TRBV7-2 and J usage is TRBJ1-1, with no clear D. Germline V gene data show CDR1 as SGHTA and CDR2 as FQGNSA. V lost 1 base to trimming and J lost 3 bases, with 6 bases between them. This CDR3 region has 13 residues. The CDR3 DNA sequence: TGTGCCAGCAGCTTAGAGCGGTACACTGAAGCTTTCTTT. Translated, it gives CASSLERYTEAFF.

This clone was seen a few times. The chain has TRBV19 and TRBJ1-5; 8 bases align to TRBD1. CDR1 and CDR2 from the germline V gene are LNHDA and SQIVND (reference sequence). The CDR3 sequence is 12 residues long. The ends lost 3 bases at V and 13 bases at J; junction bases unmatched: 5. CDR3: CASSIPRGHQHF. The CDR3 DNA is TGTGCCAGTAGTATCCCCAGGGGGCATCAGCATTTT.

The table lists this clone with a few counts. This chain joins TRBV19 and TRBJ1-1; possible D gene TRBD1, 6 bases. This CDR3 has 13 amino acids. V dropped 5 bases and J dropped 5 bases, with 12 bases sitting between them. The germline V gene has CDR1 LNHDA and CDR2 SQIVND (reference sequence). CDR3 sequence (DNA): TGTGCCAGTAGTCGGGACACTGGGACTGAAGCTTTCTTT. Its protein product is CASSRDTGTEAFF.